This TCR beta chain is from a study of cytomegalovirus exposure and HLA in healthy donors. Points from the study as a whole: A missense variant in DCLRE1C was later tied to TCR beta V- and J-gene trimming.

PCR involved 60 Vbeta and 13 Jbeta primers. Some clones are missing from TCRdb's copy, which holds only in-frame ones; the method was immunoSEQ multiplex PCR. The table lists around 70,000 clones, 86% of them singletons. Worth noting for this clone: Its antigen remains unknown.

This CDR3 is built from 16 residues. The junction had 7 bases not matched to a gene; V was cut back by 2 bases and J by 8 bases. Germline CDR1 KGHSH, CDR2 LQKENI. The source of this sequence is a woman aged 25 to 45 in good health and CMV-seronegative. The sequenced material came from PBMCs. The chain joins TRBV18 to TRBJ2-1, with 12 bases lining up with TRBD2. CDR3 loop: CASSPMTSGSTYEQFF. In DNA, the CDR3 is TGTGCCAGCTCACCAATGACTAGCGGGAGTACCTATGAGCAGTTCTTC. The full variable domain, with the rest looked up from reference TRBV18 and TRBJ2-1, is NAGVMQNPRHLVRRRGQEARLRCSPMKGHSHVYWYRQLPEEGLKFMVYLQKENIIDESGMPKERFSAEFPKEGPSILRIQQVVRGDSAAYFCASSPMTSGSTYEQFFGPGTRLTVL.